Below, one TCR beta chain is given with its context. MiXCR, run by TCRdb on the 5' RACE reads, gives a single entry per CDR3 protein. The sample holds roughly 260,000 distinct CDR3 sequences, about 7.5% seen once. The CDR3 is made up of 14 amino acids. V lost 4 bases and J lost 8, with 17 bases in between. Germline-derived CDR1 and CDR2 are DFQATT and SNEGSKA (reference sequence). The sample comes from a study of identical twins. The sample also formed part of further work on yellow fever vaccine responses in identical twins.

The sequence came from a woman aged 18-29 years in good health. Sequencing input: CD8+ T cells sorted from blood. The chain is built from TRBV20-1 and TRBJ2-2, with D uncertain. The CDR3 nucleotides are TGCAGTGCTAAAGACTCCCTGCTGGGGGGGGAGCTGTTTTTT. It is translated as CSAKDSLLGGELFF.